This TCR beta chain was sequenced in a study of OX40 agonist ivuxolimab in advanced cancers. Looking at the study overall: Of the patients, three showed partial responses, one with hepatocellular carcinoma and two with cutaneous melanoma.

Autoimmune disease history or systemic immunosuppression disqualified patients. Germline CDR1 and CDR2: SGHAT and FQNNGV. The V and J ends lost 5 bases and 1 base, in that order; junction bases with no gene match: 5. CDR3 length: 17 residues. TCRdb keeps only in-frame clones here, not all; method: immunoSEQ multiplex PCR. The repertoire holds about 65,000 clones, with around 87% as singletons. This specimen was CD4+ or CD8+ T cells sorted from blood, taken in a trial of the OX40 agonist ivuxolimab. This receptor was identified in an adult with an advanced solid tumor such as melanoma, head and neck, liver or kidney cancer. This chain joins TRBV11-2 and TRBJ2-5; TRBD2 matches at 15 bases. CDR3 bases: TGTGCCAGCAGCGGACTAGCGGGGGGGGTCGGCCAAGAGACCCAGTACTTC. This codes for CASSGLAGGVGQETQYF.